The T cell receptor (beta chain) described here comes from a study of blood T cell repertoires in COVID-19. About the study: COVID-19 samples from acute and convalescent phases originated in the United States, Italy and Spain. From T cells, B-cell-depleted T cells, or PBMCs came the material, which was cDNA or gDNA.

Sequencing was performed with immunoSEQ multiplex PCR; in TCRdb, only in-frame clones are kept and a portion is missing. The repertoire consists of 240,000 or so clones, with about 80% occurring once and the leading ten covering 1.5% to 2%. Germline CDR1 SGHRS, CDR2 YFSETQ. The CDR3 is 15 amino acids. Worth noting for this clone: Mismatch with germline at one junction end may stem from a read error.

The rearrangement links TRBV5-1 to TRBJ1-5; 7 nucleotides match TRBD1. This TCR came from a woman older than 75 with acute or convalescent COVID-19. Sequencing used peripheral blood. CDR3 coding DNA: TGCGCCAGCAGCTTAGGGACAGTCCCTAATCAGCCTCAGCATTTT. Protein sequence: CASSLGTVPNQPQHF.